This is a list of T cell receptor beta chains from one sample in a study of a mutant IDH1 vaccine in newly diagnosed glioma. The repertoire was sequenced with immunoSEQ multiplex PCR; TCRdb's copy has only in-frame clones and lacks some. Here the sample spans 45,000 to 70,000 clones, roughly four fifths being singletons. The antigens of these receptors remain unknown. The starting material was PBMCs, obtained from a glioma patient whose treatment included an IDH1 peptide vaccine. These TCRs come from a man aged 25-40 years with glioma. CDR3s include the opening cysteine and the closing phenylalanine or tryptophan. A D gene is named only where the DNA matches it firmly. Only part of the rows carry a size: once, few, many, or a class if the clone is expanded.

>.|TRBJ1-5|TRBV2|.
CASSDGTAIDQPQHF
TGTGCCAGCAGTGACGGGACGGCGATCGATCAGCCCCAGCATTTT
>.|TRBJ2-2|TRBV28|once
CASGAYANTGELFF
TGTGCCAGCGGGGCATACGCGAACACCGGGGAGCTGTTTTTT
>TRBD1|TRBJ1-2|TRBV5-4|few
CASSRGQAYQF
TGTGCCAGCAGCCGAGGACAGGCCTACCAGTTC
>TRBD2|TRBJ2-7|TRBV7-6|.
CASSPGPGLGDNEQYF
TGTGCCAGCAGCCCAGGACCGGGACTAGGGGACAACGAGCAGTACTTC
>TRBD2|TRBJ2-1|TRBV14|.
CATPQSGREQFF
TGTGCCACCCCCCAGAGCGGGAGGGAGCAGTTCTTC
>.|TRBJ1-2|TRBV6-1|few
CASNQGTGYTF
TGTGCCAGCAATCAGGGTACTGGCTACACCTTC
>.|TRBJ1-2|TRBV12-5|.
CASGLNPTWEGDYGYTF
TGTGCTAGTGGTTTGAACCCGACCTGGGAAGGGGACTATGGCTACACCTTC
>.|TRBJ2-2|TRBV6-5|.
CASSLGRGTTGELFF
TGTGCCAGCAGTTTGGGCAGGGGAACGACCGGGGAGCTGTTTTTT
>.|TRBJ1-1|TRBV11-2|.
CASSLDPEAFF
TGTGCCAGCAGCTTAGACCCTGAAGCTTTCTTT
>TRBD1|TRBJ2-1|TRBV5-5|.
CASSASPGQGGNEQFF
TGTGCCAGCAGCGCAAGCCCGGGACAGGGGGGCAATGAGCAGTTCTTC
>TRBD2|TRBJ2-1|TRBV5-1|.
CASSPRRLAVGGEQFF
TGCGCCAGCAGCCCTCGTAGACTAGCGGTCGGGGGTGAGCAGTTCTTC
>.|TRBJ2-4|TRBV6-5|.
CASRAAGATKNIQYF
TGTGCCAGCAGAGCAGCAGGAGCCACCAAAAACATTCAGTACTTC
>.|TRBJ1-5|TRBV7-9|.
CASSLAYSNQPQHF
TGTGCCAGCAGTTTAGCGTATAGCAATCAGCCCCAGCATTTT
>.|TRBJ2-1|TRBV18|once
CASSPPTGRVNNEQFF
TGTGCCAGCTCACCACCTACGGGCAGGGTGAACAATGAGCAGTTCTTC
>.|TRBJ2-7|TRBV10-3|.
CAIGTALGYEQYF
TGTGCCATAGGGACGGCCCTGGGGTACGAGCAGTACTTC
>TRBD1|TRBJ2-1|TRBV5-6|.
CASRLTGTGYNEQFF
TGTGCCAGCAGGCTCACCGGGACAGGCTACAATGAGCAGTTCTTC
>.|TRBJ2-1|TRBV28|.
CASQGQGKSYNEQFF
TGTGCCAGCCAGGGGCAGGGGAAATCCTACAATGAGCAGTTCTTC
>.|TRBJ2-7|TRBV6-5|.
CASGGRGKMQYF
TGTGCCAGCGGGGGCAGGGGTAAAATGCAGTACTTC
>.|TRBJ2-5|TRBV6-4|.
CASSEGGAPGETQYF
TGTGCCAGCAGTGAAGGCGGGGCCCCGGGAGAGACCCAGTACTTC
>TRBD1|TRBJ1-6|TRBV14|.
CASSHLGQGNSPLHF
TGTGCCAGCAGCCACTTGGGACAGGGGAATTCACCCCTCCACTTT
>.|TRBJ2-3|TRBV7-9|.
CASSGAWAQGTQYF
TGTGCCAGCAGCGGAGCCTGGGCGCAGGGTACGCAGTATTTT
>.|TRBJ2-1|TRBV7-9|.
CASTVPIIYNEQFF
TGTGCCAGCACAGTACCGATCATATACAATGAGCAGTTCTTC